This TCR beta chain is drawn from a study of T cells in Graves' hyperthyroidism and ophthalmopathy. About the research overall: Peripheral blood collection took place at initial diagnosis, before any treatment. Overall study results and limits: In simple terms, a model built on 13 V-J features told ophthalmopathy apart from stable hyperthyroidism.

Among the patients, aged 18 to 65, hyperthyroidism was newly diagnosed and had lasted under 2 months. Patients having uncontrolled infection, another autoimmune disease, pregnancy or lactation were not included. This clonotype was detected ten times or more. Its antigen is unidentified. Amplified regions were TCR beta CDR3 sequences from RNA transcripts. HTBI primers were used for first-round RT-PCR of the TCR CDR3. From the multiplex PCR reads, TCRdb called clonotypes with MiXCR, one entry per CDR3 protein. This sample has hundreds of thousands of distinct CDR3 sequences, with around 20% found just once. The specimen sequenced was blood. This clonotype originated in a woman aged 45-65 years with Graves' hyperthyroidism that later progressed to Graves' ophthalmopathy.

In DNA, the CDR3 is TGCGCCAGCAGCTTGCGACAGGGTGACGGGGAGCTGTTTTTT. It is translated as CASSLRQGDGELFF. V is TRBV5-1 and J is TRBJ2-2, with 7 bases matching TRBD1. From germline, CDR1 is SGHRS and CDR2 YFSETQ. The CDR3 has 14 residues. After removal of 1 base from V and 7 bases from J, the junction contained 4 bases not matched to a gene.